This T cell receptor beta chain was sequenced in a study of tumor and adjacent non-tumor tissue in lung cancer. Study results and caveats: Higher tumor TCR diversity was associated with shorter survival.

V shed 8 bases, J shed 8 bases, and the junction held 14 bases outside the gene matches. This CDR3 region has 15 residues. Germline-derived CDR1 and CDR2 are MDHEN and SYDVKM. No cell sorting was done before RNA was extracted from the tissue. Worth noting for this clonotype: Its antigen is undetermined. The CDR3 does not close with the conserved phenylalanine or tryptophan, likely indicating a read error.

TCRbeta libraries were built with three rounds of nested PCR, modified from ARM-PCR. TCRdb reprocessed the multiplex PCR reads via MiXCR and lists one record per CDR3 protein. In the table there are 60,000 to 90,000 distinct CDR3 sequences, roughly 80% of which are singletons. Input material: lung tumor tissue. The TCR originated in a woman aged 45-65 years with non-small cell lung cancer. This chain uses TRBV28 with TRBJ2-1, with TRBD2 matching 8 bases. Here the CDR3 DNA reads TGTGCCAGCGCCCCTCTATCGGGAGGGCCCTATGAGCAGTTCCTC. This gives the protein CASAPLSGGPYEQFL.